This TCR beta chain was documented in a study of T cells expressing NK-cell markers (dated by TCRdb to 2020 to 2022). About the full investigation: In sorted CD3+CD56+NKG2C+, CD3+CD56+NKG2C- and CD3+CD56-NKG2C+ T-cell subsets from 7 to 9 donors, TCR beta-chain repertoires were profiled. Among the eight sequenced donors, only one was HCMV-seronegative, while the other seven were HCMV-seropositive. The eight sequenced donors were randomly selected healthy volunteers, three men and five women. Libraries were sequenced as 2 x 150 bp reads on Illumina HiSeq 2000/2500, MiSeq or NextSeq.

A commercial ELISA kit detecting HCMV-specific IgG in serum was used to determine HCMV serostatus. Ficoll density gradient centrifugation was used to isolate peripheral blood mononuclear cells from blood. Beyond this particular receptor, the publication reports: Whether the expanded NKG2C-expressing T cell clones were specific for HCMV antigens remained unclear. Those dominant clonotypes were again the most abundant among CD3+CD56-NKG2C+ cells in a handful of donors, at about 25-60.1%. In six donors, the dominant CD3+CD56+NKG2C+ clonotypes ranked among the top 10 CD8+ clonotypes, making up roughly 1.0-7.0% of CD8+ T cells.

The sequencer was an Illumina HiSeq 2000. TCR beta cDNA libraries were made by 5'RACE template switching that added a universal primer site and unique molecular identifiers. Synthesis of cDNA was primed from the TCR beta constant segment and was followed by two consecutive PCR amplification steps. For the original study's pipeline: Reads were demultiplexed and grouped by UMI with MIGEC, and clonotypes were assembled and quantified with MiTCR. To remove erroneous sequences, TCR cDNA sequences were retained only when supported by two or more reads. The tcR package was used for downstream repertoire analysis, with clonotypes matched between fractions based on CDR3 nucleotide sequence plus V segment. VDJmatch was used to annotate antigen specificity against VDJdb, with one amino acid substitution in CDR3 permitted. Each entry corresponds to one CDR3 protein sequence from reads that TCRdb reprocessed, and DNA is not given. TCRdb, not the authors, supplied the V and J calls. The sample table gives fewer than 400,000 distinct CDR3 sequences. 9.5% to 12% of the sample lies in the top ten.

A remark on this clonotype: No cognate antigen has been identified for it.

There are 14 amino acids in the CDR3, from cysteine to phenylalanine inclusive. A DNA sequence was not provided. The germline V gene yields SGHAT for CDR1 and FQNNGV for CDR2. The TCR originated in a woman in her forties or fifties in good health. Donor details come from another sample of the same person, matched by shared clones. Sequences were obtained from blood T cells: a sorted CD56 or NKG2C T cell subset, CD4+ or CD8+ T cells, or bulk PBMC T cells (not recorded which). This chain joins TRBV11-2 to TRBJ2-1; lacking DNA, the TRBD2 call made by TCRdb goes unchecked. CDR3 loop: CASSLKAGPNEQFF.